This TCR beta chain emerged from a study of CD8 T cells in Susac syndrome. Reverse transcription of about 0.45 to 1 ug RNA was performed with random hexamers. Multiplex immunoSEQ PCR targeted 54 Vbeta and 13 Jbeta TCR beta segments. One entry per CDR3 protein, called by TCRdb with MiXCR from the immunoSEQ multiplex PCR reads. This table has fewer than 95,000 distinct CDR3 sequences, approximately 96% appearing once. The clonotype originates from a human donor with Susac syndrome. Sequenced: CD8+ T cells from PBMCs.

The CDR3, as DNA: TGTGCCAGCTCACCTCAAGGTAGCCAAACAGATACGCAGTATTTT. It specifies CASSPQGSQTDTQYF. The rearrangement joins TRBV18 to TRBJ2-3; D is unclear. V was pared by 3 bases and J by 3 bases, with 13 bases between. Germline V gene lookup returns CDR1 KGHSH and CDR2 LQKENI. This CDR3 has 15 amino acids.